This T cell receptor (beta chain) was sequenced in a study of human T cells and chemical hapten exposure. Germline values: CDR1 KGHSH, CDR2 LQKENI. This CDR3 comprises 16 residues. Trimming pared 3 bases from V and 0 bases from J, leaving 12 bases between. Only a few counts were recorded for this clonotype. Documented time point: pre-sensitization, week 0. Indicated treatment: therapeutic diphenylcyclopropenone sensitization with weekly scalp DPC. Each CDR3 protein gets one entry after TCRdb re-called the RACE reads with MiXCR. The repertoire has about 270,000 distinct CDR3 sequences, around 7.7% of them found once; the top ten carry around 1.2%.

Sequenced material: whole blood, taken in connection with sensitization to the hapten diphenylcyclopropenone (DPC). This sequence was found in a man younger than 35 with alopecia areata. Some clones in this sample may be carry-over from other donors' samples. The chain joins TRBV18 to TRBJ1-5; a possible D gene is TRBD1 (5 bases). Written as DNA, the CDR3 is TGTGCCAGCTCACCGGGACGGAGTCTTAGCAATCAGCCCCAGCATTTT. Residues: CASSPGRSLSNQPQHF.